This passage covers 10 T cell receptor beta chains from one sample sequenced in a study of cytomegalovirus exposure and HLA in healthy donors. Primers: 60 Vbeta forward and 13 Jbeta reverse. Libraries were prepared by immunoSEQ multiplex PCR; TCRdb keeps only in-frame clonotypes and omits some of them. This sample has just under 95,000 clones, with 81% found just once. The sequenced sample was PBMCs. All receptors derive from a human donor in good health.

The rearrangement uses TRBV6-6 and TRBJ2-1, with 12 bases that match TRBD2. J lost 7 bases, V lost 3 bases, and 4 bases had no gene match. CDR1 MNHNY and CDR2 SVGAGI come from the germline V gene (reference sequence). The CDR3 length is 15 residues. The CDR3 region has the DNA TGTGCCAGCAGTTATGCGGGACTAGCGGGTAATGAGCAGTTCTTC. Translation gives CASSYAGLAGNEQFF.

The chain links TRBV7-2 to TRBJ2-7; TRBD1 might be the D (6 bases). Trimming removed 2 bases at V and 2 bases at J, with 10 bases between. The V gene's germline CDR1 is SGHTA and CDR2 FQGNSA. This CDR3 has 14 amino acids. Here the CDR3 reads CASSLFTGPYEQYF. In DNA, the CDR3 is TGTGCCAGCAGCTTATTTACAGGGCCCTACGAGCAGTACTTC.

V usage is TRBV28 and J usage is TRBJ1-4, with TRBD1 matching 8 bases. Germline V lookup: CDR1 MDHEN, CDR2 SYDVKM. Trimming at V came to 5 bases and at J to 3 bases, leaving 2 bases not matched to a gene. The CDR3 runs to 14 residues. The CDR3 sequence is CASSKDRANEKLFF. The CDR3 region has the DNA TGTGCCAGCAGTAAGGACAGGGCTAATGAAAAACTGTTTTTT.

This chain connects TRBV7-6 to TRBJ2-1, with TRBD2 matching over 11 bases. Losses at the gene ends were 0 bases for V and 9 bases for J; bases not matched to a gene: 10. The germline gives CDR1 SGHVS, CDR2 FNYEAQ. The CDR3 loop spans 17 amino acids. Here the CDR3 reads CASSLAPGQTSGIEQFF. The DNA for the CDR3 is TGTGCCAGCAGCTTAGCGCCTGGACAGACTAGCGGGATTGAGCAGTTCTTC.

This clone was found once. The V gene is TRBV27, the J gene TRBJ2-7, with 7 positions matching TRBD1. From germline, CDR1 is MNHEY and CDR2 SMNVEV (reference sequence). Trimming removed 6 bases from V and 0 bases from J; junction bases left unmatched: 5. The length of the CDR3 is 14 residues. In DNA form, the CDR3 reads TGTGCCAGCAGAAAGACAGGGATCTCCTACGAGCAGTACTTC. It encodes CASRKTGISYEQYF.

This chain uses TRBV20-1 with TRBJ1-4; 7 bases are shared with TRBD1. The CDR3 sequence is 11 residues long. The trim removed 8 bases at V and 10 bases at J, leaving 7 bases unmatched. CDR1 DFQATT and CDR2 SNEGSKA come from the germline V gene (reference sequence). CDR3 coding DNA: TGCAGTACCCGACAGGGTGGAAAACTGTTTTTT. Residues: CSTRQGGKLFF.

Comment on this clone: One end of the junction fails to match germline, which may point to a read error. The chain carries TRBV19 and TRBJ2-6; D is perhaps TRBD1 (6 bases). CDR1 is LNHDA and CDR2 is SQIVND in the germline V gene (reference sequence). The CDR3 length is 15 residues. The DNA for the CDR3 is TGTGCCGGTAGTGACATCAGGGGTGGGGCCAACGTCCTGACTTTC. This translates into CAGSDIRGGANVLTF.

The CDR3, as DNA: TGTGCCAGCAGCTTGGGAGGTGCGGGAGGAAACACCATATATTTT. It specifies CASSLGGAGGNTIYF. The chain is built from TRBV5-5 and TRBJ1-3; D call uncertain. The CDR3 is 15 residues long. Trimming stripped 0 bases from V and 4 bases from J, with 11 bases between. Germline CDR1 SGHKS, CDR2 YYEKEE (reference sequence).

The chain is built from TRBV15 and TRBJ2-5; tentative D call: TRBD1 (6 bases). The ends were cut back, 0 bases at V and 5 bases at J, with 13 bases in the middle. This CDR3 comprises 15 residues. Germline CDR1 and CDR2: LNHNV and YYDKDF (reference sequence). The CDR3 spells CATSREEQGWETQYF. CDR3 nucleotide sequence: TGTGCCACCAGCAGAGAAGAACAGGGTTGGGAGACCCAGTACTTC.

This clone was seen a few times. V is TRBV2 and J is TRBJ2-2, with 9 bases lining up with TRBD1. The germline gives CDR1 SNHLY, CDR2 FYNNEI. The CDR3 spans 16 residues. V lost 6 bases and J lost 6; bases outside the gene matches: 11. CDR3 coding DNA: TGTGCCAGCAGGGGCACAGGGGGCGCATTCGCCGGGGAGCTGTTTTTT. Translated, it gives CASRGTGGAFAGELFF.